This is a list of T cell receptor beta chains from one sample in a study of T cell responses to AZD1222 COVID-19 vaccine. Clones were read by immunoSEQ multiplex PCR, and TCRdb kept only the in-frame ones, dropping some. The data hold over 100,000 clones, with roughly 94% observed a single time. Sequences were derived from peripheral blood, sampled on day 0 of AZD1222 vaccination. The source is an adult in good health. Both conserved end residues are part of each CDR3. The D gene is left open where the match is weak. Some rows mark clone size as missing; the rest say once, few, many or name a class of expanded clone.

>TRBJ2-7|NA|NA|TRBV6-5
TGTGCCAGCAGACCGGGACAAGGGAACTACGAGCAGTACTTC
CASRPGQGNYEQYF
>TRBJ2-5|NA|NA|TRBV18
TGTGCCAGCTCGGACAGCCACGGCGGAGAGACCCAGTACTTC
CASSDSHGGETQYF
>TRBJ1-4|NA|NA|TRBV6-5
TGTGCCAGCGTCCATCCGGGGGGGGAGAAACTGTTTTTT
CASVHPGGEKLFF
>TRBJ2-5|NA|NA|TRBV2
TGTGCCAGCAGCCGAAGCGGGACAGAATCCTTTGGAAAACAAGAGACCCAGTACTTC
CASSRSGTESFGKQETQYF
>TRBJ1-6|NA|NA|TRBV28
TGTGCCAGCAGTTTAGGTCAGGGGAATTCACCCCTCCACTTT
CASSLGQGNSPLHF
>TRBJ2-1|NA|TRBD2|TRBV7-3
TGTGCCATCCCCTATTTAGGAGCGGGAGATGGCAATGAGCAGTTCTTC
CAIPYLGAGDGNEQFF
>TRBJ1-2|NA|NA|TRBV6-5
TGTGCCAGCAGCCGATATAATTTGGATGGCTACACCTTC
CASSRYNLDGYTF
>TRBJ2-3|NA|TRBD2|TRBV2
TGTGCCAGCAGGATTGCTCATAGACTAGCGGGGCAAGATACGCAGTATTTT
CASRIAHRLAGQDTQYF
>TRBJ2-7|once|NA|TRBV19
TGTGCCAGTAGTATCCGAGTGTGGGGGGAGCAGTACTTC
CASSIRVWGEQYF
>TRBJ2-3|NA|NA|TRBV11-2
TGTGCCAGCAGCTTTAGCACAGATACGCAGTATTTT
CASSFSTDTQYF
>TRBJ2-3|NA|NA|TRBV9
TGTGCCAGCAGCCCGCCTACTCCTAGCACAGATACGCAGTATTTT
CASSPPTPSTDTQYF
>TRBJ2-3|once|NA|TRBV3-1/TRBV3-2
TGTGCCAGCAGCCAAGCGGGGCGGGTGGATGGCACAGATACGCAGTATTTT
CASSQAGRVDGTDTQYF
>TRBJ1-1|NA|TRBD1|TRBV28
TGTGCCAGCATCAAAACAGGGGGTAGGACTGAAGCTTTCTTT
CASIKTGGRTEAFF
>TRBJ1-2|NA|TRBD1|TRBV5-6
TGTGCCAGCAGCTCTATGACAGGGGCAAACTATGGCTACACCTTC
CASSSMTGANYGYTF
>TRBJ2-1|NA|NA|TRBV14
TGTGCCAGCAGCCACCGCACGGACTCTTCTTTACACAATGAGCAGTTCTTC
CASSHRTDSSLHNEQFF
>TRBJ2-7|NA|TRBD1|TRBV27
TGTGCCAGCAGACCCGGGACAGGGAATACCGAGCAGTACTTC
CASRPGTGNTEQYF
>TRBJ1-2|NA|NA|TRBV4-3
TGCGCCAGCAGCCTTACAGGGAACTATGGCTACACCTTC
CASSLTGNYGYTF
>TRBJ2-7|once|NA|TRBV6-2/TRBV6-3
TGTGCCAGCAGTACCTCCTACGAGCAGTACTTC
CASSTSYEQYF
>TRBJ2-1|NA|NA|TRBV2
TGTGCCAGCAGGGCCGAGGGTGAGCAGTTCTTC
CASRAEGEQFF
>TRBJ2-5|once|TRBD2|TRBV4-1
TGCGCCAGCAGACAAGGGCCAGCTAGCGGAGAGACCCAGTACTTC
CASRQGPASGETQYF